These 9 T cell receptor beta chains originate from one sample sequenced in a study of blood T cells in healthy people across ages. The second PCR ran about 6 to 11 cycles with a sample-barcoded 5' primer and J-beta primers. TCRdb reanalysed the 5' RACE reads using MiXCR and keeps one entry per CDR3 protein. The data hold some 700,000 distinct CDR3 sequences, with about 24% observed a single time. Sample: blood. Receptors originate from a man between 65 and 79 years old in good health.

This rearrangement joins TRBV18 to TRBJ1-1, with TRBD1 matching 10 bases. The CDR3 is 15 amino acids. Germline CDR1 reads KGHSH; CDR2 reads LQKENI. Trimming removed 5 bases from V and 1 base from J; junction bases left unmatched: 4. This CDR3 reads CASSKDRGANTEAFF. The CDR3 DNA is TGTGCCAGCTCAAAGGACAGGGGGGCGAACACTGAAGCTTTCTTT.

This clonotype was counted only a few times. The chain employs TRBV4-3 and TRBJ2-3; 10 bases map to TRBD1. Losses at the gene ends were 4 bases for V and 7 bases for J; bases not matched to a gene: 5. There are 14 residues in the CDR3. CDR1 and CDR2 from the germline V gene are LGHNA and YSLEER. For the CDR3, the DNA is TGCGCCAGCAGCCGAGACAGGGGGCAATATACGCAGTATTTT. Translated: CASSRDRGQYTQYF.

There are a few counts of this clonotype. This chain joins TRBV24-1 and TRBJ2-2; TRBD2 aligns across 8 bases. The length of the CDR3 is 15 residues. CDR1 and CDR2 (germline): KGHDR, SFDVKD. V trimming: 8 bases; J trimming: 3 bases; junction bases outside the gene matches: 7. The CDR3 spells CATNGGRKDTGELFF. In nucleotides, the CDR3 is TGTGCCACCAACGGCGGGAGGAAGGACACCGGGGAGCTGTTTTTT.

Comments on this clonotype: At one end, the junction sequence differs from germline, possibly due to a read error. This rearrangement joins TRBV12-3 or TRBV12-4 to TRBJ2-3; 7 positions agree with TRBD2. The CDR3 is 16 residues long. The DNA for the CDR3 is TGTGCCAGCAGTGGGGCGGGAGTCTCTAGCACAGATACCCAGTATTTT. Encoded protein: CASSGAGVSSTDTQYF.

CDR3: CASSPWMSDTDTQYF. CDR3 in DNA: TGCGCCAGCAGCCCGTGGATGTCGGATACAGATACGCAGTATTTT. The V gene is TRBV5-1, the J gene TRBJ2-3; D is ambiguous. V was clipped by 4 bases and J by 3 bases, with 15 bases between them. The CDR3 is 15 amino acids. Germline V gene lookup returns CDR1 SGHRS and CDR2 YFSETQ.

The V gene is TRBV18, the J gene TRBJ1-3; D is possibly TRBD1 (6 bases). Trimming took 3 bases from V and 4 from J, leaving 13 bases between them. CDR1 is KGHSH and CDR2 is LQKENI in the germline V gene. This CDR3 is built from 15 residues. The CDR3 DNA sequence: TGTGCCAGCTCACCTCTACAGGGTACCGGAAACACCATATATTTT. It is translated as CASSPLQGTGNTIYF.

The CDR3 DNA reads as TGCGCCAGCAGTGTCACGGGGGGATACACAGATACGCAGTATTTT. Translated: CASSVTGGYTDTQYF. This chain uses TRBV10-2 with TRBJ2-3, with 7 bases identical to TRBD2. Germline V gene lookup returns CDR1 WSHSY and CDR2 SAAADI. V shed 4 bases, J shed 2 bases, and the junction held 6 bases outside the gene matches. CDR3 length equals 15 residues.

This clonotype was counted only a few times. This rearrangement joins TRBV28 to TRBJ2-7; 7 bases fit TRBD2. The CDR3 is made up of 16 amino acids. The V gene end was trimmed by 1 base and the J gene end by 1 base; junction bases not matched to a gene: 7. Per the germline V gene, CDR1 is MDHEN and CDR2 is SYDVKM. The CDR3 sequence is CASSLSLAALSYEQYF. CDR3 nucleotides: TGTGCCAGCAGTTTATCTCTAGCGGCCTTATCCTACGAGCAGTACTTC.

The DNA for the CDR3 is TGTGCCAGCAGTGAGGACATCGTCGAATTCTTC. Translated, it gives CASSEDIVEFF. The genes are TRBV2 and TRBJ2-1, with D tentatively TRBD1 (5 bases). The germline CDR1 and CDR2 sequences are SNHLY and FYNNEI. The CDR3 is made up of 11 amino acids. Trimming stripped 3 bases from V and 16 bases from J, with 13 bases between.